This TCR beta chain is from a study of OX40 agonist ivuxolimab in advanced cancers. Looked up from germline, CDR1 is MGHRA and CDR2 is YSYEKL. The V gene end was trimmed by 0 bases and the J gene end by 7 bases; junction bases not matched to a gene: 10. This CDR3 is built from 17 residues. This clone is medium-sized (0.01 to 0.1%) in the sample. TCRdb's copy holds only in-frame clones and misses some; the assay was immunoSEQ multiplex PCR. The sample consists of approximately 40,000 clones, approximately 84% of them appearing once. The chain employs TRBV4-1 and TRBJ2-1; TRBD1 matches 9 bases. The sequenced sample was CD4+ or CD8+ T cells sorted from blood, obtained in a trial of the OX40 agonist ivuxolimab. The TCR originated in an adult with an advanced solid tumor such as melanoma, head and neck, liver or kidney cancer. The CDR3 spells CASSQDVGTGFTNEQFF. The CDR3, as DNA: TGCGCCAGCAGCCAAGATGTCGGGACAGGGTTCACAAATGAGCAGTTCTTC.